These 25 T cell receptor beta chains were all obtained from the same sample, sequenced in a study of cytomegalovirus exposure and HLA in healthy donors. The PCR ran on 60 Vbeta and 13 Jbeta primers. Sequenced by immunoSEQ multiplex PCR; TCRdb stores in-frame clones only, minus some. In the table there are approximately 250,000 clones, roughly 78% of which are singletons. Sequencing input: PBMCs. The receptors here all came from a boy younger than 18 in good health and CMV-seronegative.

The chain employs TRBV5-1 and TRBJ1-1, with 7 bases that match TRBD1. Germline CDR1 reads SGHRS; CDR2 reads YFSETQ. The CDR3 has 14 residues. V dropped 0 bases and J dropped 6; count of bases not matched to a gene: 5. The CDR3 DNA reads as TGCGCCAGCAGCTTGGTGGACAGGTCGGCTGAAGCTTTCTTT. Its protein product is CASSLVDRSAEAFF.

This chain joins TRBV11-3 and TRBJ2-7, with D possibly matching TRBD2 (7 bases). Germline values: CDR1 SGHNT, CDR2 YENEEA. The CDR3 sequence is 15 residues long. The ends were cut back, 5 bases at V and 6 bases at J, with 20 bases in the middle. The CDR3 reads CASSPSGTRGGEQYF. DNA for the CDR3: TGTGCCAGCAGCCCTAGCGGTACCAGAGGGGGCGAGCAGTACTTC.

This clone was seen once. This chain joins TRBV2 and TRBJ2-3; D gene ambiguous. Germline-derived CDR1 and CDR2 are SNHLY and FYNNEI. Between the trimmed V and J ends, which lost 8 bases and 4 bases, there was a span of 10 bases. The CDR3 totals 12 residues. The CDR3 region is CASGGPADTQYF. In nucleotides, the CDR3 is TGTGCCAGCGGTGGGCCCGCAGATACGCAGTATTTT.

The CDR3 loop is CASRGGSSYNEQFF. Written as DNA, the CDR3 is TGTGCCAGTAGGGGCGGGAGCTCCTACAATGAGCAGTTCTTC. J is TRBJ2-1 and V is TRBV19, with 7 bases that match TRBD2. V lost 6 bases, J lost 0 bases, and 2 bases stayed unmatched. The CDR3 loop spans 14 amino acids. The germline CDR1 and CDR2 sequences are LNHDA and SQIVND (reference sequence).

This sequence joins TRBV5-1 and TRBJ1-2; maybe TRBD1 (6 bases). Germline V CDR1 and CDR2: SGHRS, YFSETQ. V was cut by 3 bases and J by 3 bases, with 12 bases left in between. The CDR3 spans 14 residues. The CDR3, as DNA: TGCGCCAGCAGCTGGCCGGACAGCCACTATGGCTACACCTTC. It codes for CASSWPDSHYGYTF.

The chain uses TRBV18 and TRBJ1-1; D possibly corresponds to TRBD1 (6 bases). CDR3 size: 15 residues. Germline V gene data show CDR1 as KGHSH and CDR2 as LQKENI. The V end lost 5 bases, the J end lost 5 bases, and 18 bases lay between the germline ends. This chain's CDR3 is CASSASQGSGTEAFF. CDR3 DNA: TGTGCCAGCTCAGCTTCACAGGGTAGTGGAACTGAAGCTTTCTTT.

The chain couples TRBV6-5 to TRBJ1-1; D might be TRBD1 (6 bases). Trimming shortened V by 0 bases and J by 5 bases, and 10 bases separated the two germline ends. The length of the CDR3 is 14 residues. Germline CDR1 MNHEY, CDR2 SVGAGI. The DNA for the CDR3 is TGTGCCAGCAGTTACTCTACAGGGTATACTGAAGCTTTCTTT. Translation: CASSYSTGYTEAFF.

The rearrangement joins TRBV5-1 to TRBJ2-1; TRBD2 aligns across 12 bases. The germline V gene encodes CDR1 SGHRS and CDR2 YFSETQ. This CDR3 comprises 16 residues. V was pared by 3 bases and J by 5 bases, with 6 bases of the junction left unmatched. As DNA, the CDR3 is TGCGCCAGCAGCTCTAGCGGGAGGGCCTTGGACAATGAGCAGTTCTTC. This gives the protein CASSSSGRALDNEQFF.

In DNA form, the CDR3 reads TGTGCCAGCAGCCACTTGGACAGGAACACCGGGGAGCTGTTTTTT. Its translation is CASSHLDRNTGELFF. V gene TRBV4-2 combines with J gene TRBJ2-2; TRBD1 might be the D (6 bases). V lost 3 bases, J lost 1 base, and 9 bases lay in between. The CDR3 loop spans 15 amino acids. Germline assignment: CDR1 LGHNA and CDR2 YNFKEQ.

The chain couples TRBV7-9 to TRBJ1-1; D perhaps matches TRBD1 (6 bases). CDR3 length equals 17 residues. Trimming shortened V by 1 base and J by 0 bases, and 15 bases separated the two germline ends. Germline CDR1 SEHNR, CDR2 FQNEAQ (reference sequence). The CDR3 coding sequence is TGTGCCAGCAGCTTAGTCTGGACAGAGAGCATGAACACTGAAGCTTTCTTT. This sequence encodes CASSLVWTESMNTEAFF.

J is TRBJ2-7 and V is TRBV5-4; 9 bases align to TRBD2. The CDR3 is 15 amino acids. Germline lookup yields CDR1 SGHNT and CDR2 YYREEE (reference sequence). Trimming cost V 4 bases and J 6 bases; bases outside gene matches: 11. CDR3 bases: TGTGCCAGCAGCCGTGACGGTAGCGGGAGAGCCGAGCAGTACTTC. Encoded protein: CASSRDGSGRAEQYF. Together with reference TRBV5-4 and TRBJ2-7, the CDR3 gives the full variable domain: ETGVTQSPTHLIKTRGQQVTLRCSSQSGHNTVSWYQQALGQGPQFIFQYYREEENGRGNFPPRFSGLQFPNYSSELNVNALELDDSALYLCASSRDGSGRAEQYFGPGTRLTVT.

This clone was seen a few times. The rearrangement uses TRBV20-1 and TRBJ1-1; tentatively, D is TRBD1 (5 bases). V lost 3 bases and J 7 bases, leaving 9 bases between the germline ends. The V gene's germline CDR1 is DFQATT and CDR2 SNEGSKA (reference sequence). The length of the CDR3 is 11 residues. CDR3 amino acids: CSASMGGEAFF. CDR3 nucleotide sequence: TGCAGTGCTAGTATGGGGGGTGAAGCTTTCTTT.

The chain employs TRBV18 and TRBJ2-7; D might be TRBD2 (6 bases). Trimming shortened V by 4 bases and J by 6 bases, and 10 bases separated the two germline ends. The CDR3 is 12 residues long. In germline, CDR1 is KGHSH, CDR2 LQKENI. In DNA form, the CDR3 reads TGTGCCAGCTCACTTAGGGGAGGCGAGCAGTACTTC. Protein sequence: CASSLRGGEQYF.

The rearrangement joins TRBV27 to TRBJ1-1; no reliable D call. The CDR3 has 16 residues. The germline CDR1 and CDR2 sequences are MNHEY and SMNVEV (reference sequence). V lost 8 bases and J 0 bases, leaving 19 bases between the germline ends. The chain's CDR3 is CASSFGGTVLNTEAFF. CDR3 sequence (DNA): TGTGCCAGCTCCTTCGGAGGAACGGTTCTGAACACTGAAGCTTTCTTT.

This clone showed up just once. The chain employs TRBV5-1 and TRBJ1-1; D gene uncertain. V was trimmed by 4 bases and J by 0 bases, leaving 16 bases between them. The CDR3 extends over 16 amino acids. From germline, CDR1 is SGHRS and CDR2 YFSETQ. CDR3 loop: CASSARQQTVNTEAFF. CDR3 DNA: TGCGCCAGCAGCGCACGACAACAAACAGTGAACACTGAAGCTTTCTTT.

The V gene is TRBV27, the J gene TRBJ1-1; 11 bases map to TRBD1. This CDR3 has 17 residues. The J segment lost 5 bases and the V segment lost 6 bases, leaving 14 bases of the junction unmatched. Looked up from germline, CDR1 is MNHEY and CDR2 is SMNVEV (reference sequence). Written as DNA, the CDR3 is TGTGCCAGCAGAATATTCGGGACAGGGGGAAGTGGTACTGAAGCTTTCTTT. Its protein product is CASRIFGTGGSGTEAFF.

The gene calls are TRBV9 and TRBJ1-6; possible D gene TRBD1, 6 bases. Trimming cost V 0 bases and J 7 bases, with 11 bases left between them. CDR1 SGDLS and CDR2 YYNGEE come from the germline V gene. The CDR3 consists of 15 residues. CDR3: CASSVDITGNSPLHF. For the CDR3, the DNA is TGTGCCAGCAGCGTAGACATTACAGGGAATTCACCCCTCCACTTT.

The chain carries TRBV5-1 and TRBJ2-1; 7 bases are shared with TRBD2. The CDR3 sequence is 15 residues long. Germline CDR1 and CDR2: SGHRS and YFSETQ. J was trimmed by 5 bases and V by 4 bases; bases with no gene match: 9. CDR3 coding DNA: TGCGCCAGCAGCCTGGGGGTGGGAGGGGACAATGAGCAGTTCTTC. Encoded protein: CASSLGVGGDNEQFF.

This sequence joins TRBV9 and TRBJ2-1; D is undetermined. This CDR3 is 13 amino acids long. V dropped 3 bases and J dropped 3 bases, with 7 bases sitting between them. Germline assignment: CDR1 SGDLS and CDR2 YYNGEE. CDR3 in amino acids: CASSGTGYNEQFF. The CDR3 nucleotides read TGTGCCAGCAGCGGAACCGGCTACAATGAGCAGTTCTTC.

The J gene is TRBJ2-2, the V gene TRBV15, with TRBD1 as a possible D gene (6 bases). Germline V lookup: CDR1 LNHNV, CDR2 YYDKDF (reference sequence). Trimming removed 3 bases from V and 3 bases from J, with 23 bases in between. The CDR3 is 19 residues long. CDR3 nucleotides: TGTGCCACCAGCAGGTCGGATTTCCGGGACATTTATTACACCGGGGAGCTGTTTTTT. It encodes CATSRSDFRDIYYTGELFF.

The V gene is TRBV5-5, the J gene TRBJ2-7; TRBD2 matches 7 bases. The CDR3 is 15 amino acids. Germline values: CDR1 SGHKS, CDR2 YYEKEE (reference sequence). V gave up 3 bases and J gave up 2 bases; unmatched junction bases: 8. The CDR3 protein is CASSWGPGTTYEQYF. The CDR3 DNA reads TGTGCCAGCAGCTGGGGCCCCGGGACTACCTACGAGCAGTACTTC.

In DNA form, the CDR3 reads TGTGCCTGGAGTGTAGGGGGCGCGGAAGCTTTCTTT. Residues: CAWSVGGAEAFF. The rearrangement links TRBV30 to TRBJ1-1, with 7 bases fitting TRBD1. Unmatched junction bases numbered 3, after V lost 0 bases and J lost 8 bases. The germline V gene has CDR1 GTSNPN and CDR2 SVGIG (reference sequence). CDR3 length: 12 residues.

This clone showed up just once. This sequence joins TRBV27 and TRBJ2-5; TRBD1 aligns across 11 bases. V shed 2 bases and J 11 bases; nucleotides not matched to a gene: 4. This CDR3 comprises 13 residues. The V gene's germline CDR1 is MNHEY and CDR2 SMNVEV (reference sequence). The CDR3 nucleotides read TGTGCCAGCAGTTTAAGCGGGACAGGGGGGCAGTACTTC. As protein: CASSLSGTGGQYF.

The CDR3 reads CASSPRENTGELFF. The CDR3 region has the DNA TGTGCCAGCAGCCCTCGCGAGAACACCGGGGAGCTGTTTTTT. This chain connects TRBV9 to TRBJ2-2; D is ambiguous. Trimming pared 4 bases from V and 1 base from J, leaving 8 bases between. In germline, CDR1 is SGDLS, CDR2 YYNGEE. There are 14 residues in the CDR3.

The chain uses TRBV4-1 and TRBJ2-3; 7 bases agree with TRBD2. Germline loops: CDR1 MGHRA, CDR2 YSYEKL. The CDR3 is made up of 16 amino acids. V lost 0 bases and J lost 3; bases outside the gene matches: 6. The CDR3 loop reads CASSQDPPGGTDTQYF. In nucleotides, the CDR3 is TGCGCCAGCAGCCAAGATCCGCCGGGGGGAACAGATACGCAGTATTTT.